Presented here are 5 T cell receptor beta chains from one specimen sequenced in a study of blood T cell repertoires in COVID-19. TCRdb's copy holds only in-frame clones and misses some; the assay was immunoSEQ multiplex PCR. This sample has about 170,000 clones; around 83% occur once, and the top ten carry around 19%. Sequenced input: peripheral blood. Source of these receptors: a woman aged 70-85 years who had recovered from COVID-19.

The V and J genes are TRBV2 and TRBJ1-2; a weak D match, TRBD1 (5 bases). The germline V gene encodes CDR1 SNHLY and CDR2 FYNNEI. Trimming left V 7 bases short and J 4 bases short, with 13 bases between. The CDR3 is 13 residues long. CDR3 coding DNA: TGTGCCAGCACCCGGACAAGGATCTATGGCTACACCTTC. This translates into CASTRTRIYGYTF. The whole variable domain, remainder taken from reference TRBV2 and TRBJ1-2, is EPEVTQTPSHQVTQMGQEVILRCVPISNHLYFYWYRQILGQKVEFLVSFYNNEISEKSEIFDDQFSVERPDGSNFTLKIRSTKLEDSAMYFCASTRTRIYGYTFGSGTRLTVV.

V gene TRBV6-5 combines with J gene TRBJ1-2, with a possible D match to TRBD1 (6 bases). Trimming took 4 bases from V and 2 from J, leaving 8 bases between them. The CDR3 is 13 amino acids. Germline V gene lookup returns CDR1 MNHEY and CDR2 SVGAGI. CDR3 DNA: TGTGCCAGCAGTTCCGGACAGAACTATGGCTACACCTTC. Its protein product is CASSSGQNYGYTF.

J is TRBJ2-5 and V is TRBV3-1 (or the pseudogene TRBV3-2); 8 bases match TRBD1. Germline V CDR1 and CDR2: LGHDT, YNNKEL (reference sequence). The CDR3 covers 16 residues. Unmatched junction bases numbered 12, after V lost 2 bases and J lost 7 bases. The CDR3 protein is CASSQRPGRGQGTQYF. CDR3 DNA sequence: TGTGCCAGCAGCCAACGGCCGGGCAGGGGGCAGGGGACCCAGTACTTC.

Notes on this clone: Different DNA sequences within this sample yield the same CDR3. CDR3 in amino acids: CASRGTSGNNEQFF. The CDR3 DNA follows: TGTGCCAGCAGGGGGACTAGCGGAAACAATGAGCAGTTCTTC. The chain joins TRBV28 to TRBJ2-1; 11 nucleotides line up with TRBD2. The CDR3 has 14 residues. V shed 6 bases and J 5 bases; nucleotides not matched to a gene: 3. The germline V gene encodes CDR1 MDHEN and CDR2 SYDVKM. Together with reference TRBV28 and TRBJ2-1, the CDR3 gives the full variable domain: DVKVTQSSRYLVKRTGEKVFLECVQDMDHENMFWYRQDPGLGLRLIYFSYDVKMKEKGDIPEGYSVSREKKERFSLILESASTNQTSMYLCASRGTSGNNEQFFGPGTRLTVL.

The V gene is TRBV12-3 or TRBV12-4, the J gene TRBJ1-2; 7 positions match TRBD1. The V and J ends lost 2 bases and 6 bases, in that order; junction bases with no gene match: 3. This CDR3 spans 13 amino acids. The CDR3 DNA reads TGTGCCAGCAGTTTATACGACAGGGATGGCTACACCTTC. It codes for CASSLYDRDGYTF.